This TCR beta chain was captured by sequencing in a study of blood T cell repertoires in COVID-19 (dated by TCRdb to 2020 to 2022). At the level of the whole study: ImmuneRACE Cohort 3 recovered participants were defined by two consecutive negative NP/OP PCR tests, healthcare professional clearance, or symptom resolution. Where HLA class I and class II types were available, the types were taken from metadata supplied by the sample provider, not from assay-based typing. The dataset comprised deeply sampled blood TCRbeta repertoires from subjects exposed to, actively infected with, or recovered from COVID-19. The samples were drawn from the first 160 participants of the ongoing ImmuneRACE study and from over a thousand subjects provided by 6 global collaborators. The repertoires were made available in a free public database intended to serve as a resource for research on the immune response to SARS-CoV-2. The collaborator samples originated in the United States, Italy and Spain and spanned the acute and convalescent phases of COVID-19. Sample metadata almost always included a de-identified subject ID, COVID-19 status, age in years and sex. The material from the prospective study consisted of cDNA or gDNA derived from T cells, B-cell-depleted T cells, or PBMCs.

A word on this clone: No cognate antigen has been identified for it. No per-base quality is available; no much larger clone lies one base away.

Participants in the prospective study were enrolled through a virtual design, were aged about 18 to 90 years, and lived in approximately 25 United States geographic areas. Cohort assignment in the prospective study relied on participant-reported clinical history from a screening survey and a study questionnaire. In the prospective study, whole blood, serum and a nasopharyngeal or oropharyngeal swab were collected from each participant by mobile phlebotomists. Prospective study participants could optionally give additional blood draws and questionnaires over an approximately 2-month period. Blood samples from the prospective study were shipped frozen or at room temperature prior to DNA extraction. The investigation overall reported the following: Clinical and demographic metadata were provided uncurated, with the amount varying by source and participant.

TCRbeta CDR3 regions were amplified from genomic DNA using the immunoSEQ Assay, a bias-controlled multiplex PCR. As for the original processing: The number of nucleated cells in each sample was estimated from the amplification of reference gene primers within the assay. To quantify the absolute abundance of each unique TCRbeta CDR3 rearrangement, sequence reads were collapsed and filtered. For each sample, productive Simpson clonality was calculated as the square root of Simpson's diversity index over productive rearrangements. TCRdb obtained this table from immuneACCESS and retained in-frame rearrangements with V and J assigned. These tables miss some clones; where compared with another copy, unresolved V genes account for less than half of the shortfall, and the remainder is unexplained. The DNA was the basis for D and trimming; V, J and clone size are from that table. This sample has some 220,000 clones in its table, and around 85% of those were observed once. The top ten clonotypes cover approximately 3.1% of the sample.

Taken from cysteine to phenylalanine, the CDR3 has 16 residues. Of all the DNA, just the CDR3 is kept, 48 bases in frame from base 1. Relative to germline, V is missing 0 bases and J is missing 4 bases, with 3 bases of the junction outside any gene match. CDR1 and CDR2, looked up from the germline V gene, are KGHSY and FQNENV. Recombination connected TRBV16 to TRBJ1-5, and 10 bases in between align with TRBD1. Sequenced input: PBMCs or T cells enriched from blood (not recorded which). The clonotype originates from a woman aged 45-59 years in a cohort exposed to, infected with or recovered from COVID-19 (not recorded which). CDR3 sequence: CASSQSDRGPNQPQHF. Here is the DNA: TGTGCCAGCAGCCAATCCGACAGGGGGCCGAATCAGCCCCAGCATTTT.